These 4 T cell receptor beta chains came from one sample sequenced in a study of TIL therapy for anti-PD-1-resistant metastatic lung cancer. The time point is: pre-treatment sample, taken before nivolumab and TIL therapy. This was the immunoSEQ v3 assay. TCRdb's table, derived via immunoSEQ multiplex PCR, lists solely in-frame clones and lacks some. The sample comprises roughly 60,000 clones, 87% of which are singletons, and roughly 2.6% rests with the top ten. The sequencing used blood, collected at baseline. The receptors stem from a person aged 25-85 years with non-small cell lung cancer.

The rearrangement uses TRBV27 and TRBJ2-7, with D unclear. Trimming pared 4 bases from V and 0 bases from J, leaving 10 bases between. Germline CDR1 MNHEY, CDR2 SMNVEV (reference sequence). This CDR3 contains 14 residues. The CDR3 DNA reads TGTGCCAGCAGTTCCCCTCAATACTCCTACGAGCAGTACTTC. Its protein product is CASSSPQYSYEQYF.

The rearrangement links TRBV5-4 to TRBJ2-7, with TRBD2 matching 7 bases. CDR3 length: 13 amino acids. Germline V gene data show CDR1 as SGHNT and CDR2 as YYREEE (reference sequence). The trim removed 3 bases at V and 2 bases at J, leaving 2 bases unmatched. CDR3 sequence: CASSWDYAYEQYF. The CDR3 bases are TGTGCCAGCAGCTGGGACTATGCCTACGAGCAGTACTTC.

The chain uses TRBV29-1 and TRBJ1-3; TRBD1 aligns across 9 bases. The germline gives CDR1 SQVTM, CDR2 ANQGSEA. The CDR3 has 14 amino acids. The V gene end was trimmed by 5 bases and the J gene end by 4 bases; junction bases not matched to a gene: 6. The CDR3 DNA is TGCAGCGTTTTGGGGACAGGGAAAGGAAACACCATATATTTT. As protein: CSVLGTGKGNTIYF.

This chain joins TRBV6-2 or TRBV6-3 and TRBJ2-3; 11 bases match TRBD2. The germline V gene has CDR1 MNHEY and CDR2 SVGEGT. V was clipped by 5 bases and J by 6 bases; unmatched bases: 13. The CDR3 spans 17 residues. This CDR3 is CASSQQLAGAHRDTQYF. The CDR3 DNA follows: TGTGCCAGCAGTCAACAACTAGCGGGGGCCCACAGGGATACGCAGTATTTT.